The 12 T cell receptor beta chains listed next were all sequenced from one sample in a study of cytotoxic CD8 clonotypes in ibrutinib-treated CLL. Here immunoSEQ multiplex PCR was the method, and the copy in TCRdb shows in-frame clones only, minus some. Here the sample spans about 330,000 clones, roughly two thirds being singletons. The sequencing used PBMCs, collected after 36 months of ibrutinib treatment. These receptors were obtained from a human donor with chronic lymphocytic leukemia.

The J gene is TRBJ2-3, the V gene TRBV27; no clear D gene. The CDR3 length is 15 residues. V was clipped by 2 bases and J by 1 base, with 10 bases between them. Germline V CDR1 and CDR2: MNHEY, SMNVEV (reference sequence). The chain's CDR3 is CASSLRIPGTDTQYF. CDR3 nucleotide sequence: TGTGCCAGCAGTTTAAGGATCCCAGGCACAGATACGCAGTATTTT.

V usage is TRBV6-1 and J usage is TRBJ2-7; TRBD2 matches at 7 bases. Germline V gene sequence: CDR1 MNHNS, CDR2 SASEGT. This CDR3 contains 14 residues. J was trimmed by 0 bases and V by 3 bases; bases with no gene match: 2. CDR3 nucleotides: TGTGCCAGCAGTGATGGGGGGGTCTCCTACGAGCAGTACTTC. Its protein is CASSDGGVSYEQYF.

The chain couples TRBV5-1 to TRBJ1-4; 7 bases fit TRBD1. Germline CDR1 is SGHRS and CDR2 is YFSETQ. This CDR3 spans 16 amino acids. Losses at the gene ends were 4 bases for V and 0 bases for J; bases not matched to a gene: 6. The CDR3 sequence: CASSKFQGATNEKLFF. The DNA for the CDR3 is TGCGCCAGCAGCAAGTTCCAGGGGGCAACTAATGAAAAACTGTTTTTT.

This chain connects TRBV2 to TRBJ1-5, with a possible D match to TRBD1 (6 bases). V shed 7 bases and J shed 5 bases, with 15 bases lying between them. Germline CDR1 reads SNHLY; CDR2 reads FYNNEI. The CDR3 runs 14 residues. The CDR3 reads CASNYRAGDQPQHF. The CDR3 DNA sequence: TGTGCCAGCAACTACAGGGCGGGGGATCAGCCCCAGCATTTT.

Turning to this clone: The junction shows a germline mismatch at one end, possibly a read error. The V gene is TRBV19, the J gene TRBJ2-7; a weak D match, TRBD1 (6 bases). Germline CDR1 is LNHDA and CDR2 is SQIVND (reference sequence). This CDR3 contains 17 residues. The CDR3 region has the DNA TGTGCCAGTAGTCCTGGGACACTTACTCGGGCCTCCTCCGAGCAGTACTTC. Its translation is CASSPGTLTRASSEQYF.

The chain recombines TRBV27 with TRBJ2-7; D is tentatively TRBD1 or TRBD2 (6 bases each). V lost 5 bases, J lost 4 bases, and 15 bases lay in between. The CDR3 consists of 14 residues. Looked up from germline, CDR1 is MNHEY and CDR2 is SMNVEV (reference sequence). CDR3 residues: CASSPTPGAYEQYF. Here the CDR3 DNA reads TGTGCCAGCAGTCCGACCCCGGGGGCGTACGAGCAGTACTTC.

This sequence joins TRBV27 and TRBJ2-3; 11 nucleotides line up with TRBD2. The CDR3 has 18 amino acids. The germline CDR1 and CDR2 sequences are MNHEY and SMNVEV (reference sequence). The J segment lost 1 base and the V segment lost 4 bases, leaving 10 bases of the junction unmatched. CDR3 in DNA: TGTGCCAGCAGTTCTCCGGGACTAGCGGCCGGGGGCACAGATACGCAGTATTTT. Its protein product is CASSSPGLAAGGTDTQYF.

The chain links TRBV27 to TRBJ2-2; the D is unclear. The CDR3 has 14 residues. The germline gives CDR1 MNHEY, CDR2 SMNVEV (reference sequence). V gave up 1 base and J gave up 5 bases, with 8 bases separating them. CDR3 nucleotides: TGTGCCAGCAGTTTATTGGCGAGTACCGGGGAGCTGTTTTTT. This encodes CASSLLASTGELFF.

This clone was found a few times. The gene calls are TRBV6-1 and TRBJ1-2; no clear D. CDR3 length: 14 amino acids. The germline V gene encodes CDR1 MNHNS and CDR2 SASEGT. V shed 1 base and J shed 4 bases, with 10 bases lying between them. The CDR3 loop is CASSEVTISYGYTF. For the CDR3, the DNA is TGTGCCAGCAGTGAAGTCACGATCTCCTATGGCTACACCTTC.

The chain links TRBV19 to TRBJ1-6, with D perhaps TRBD1 (6 bases). This CDR3 comprises 18 residues. V was cut by 4 bases and J by 6 bases, with 22 bases left in between. Germline CDR1 is LNHDA and CDR2 is SQIVND (reference sequence). CDR3 coding DNA: TGTGCCAGTAGTACGACAGGAACGCGTGGCATGGGTAATTCACCCCTCCACTTT. It is translated as CASSTTGTRGMGNSPLHF.

This sequence joins TRBV7-9 and TRBJ1-5, with TRBD1 matching 7 bases. With V trimmed by 3 bases and J by 2 bases, 1 base remained unmatched. The CDR3 contains 14 residues. The germline gives CDR1 SEHNR, CDR2 FQNEAQ (reference sequence). The chain's CDR3 is CASSFDRGNQPQHF. The CDR3 DNA reads as TGTGCCAGCAGCTTCGACAGGGGCAATCAGCCCCAGCATTTT.

The genes are TRBV4-3 and TRBJ2-7; D is uncertain. The CDR3 covers 14 residues. Looked up from germline, CDR1 is LGHNA and CDR2 is YSLEER. The V end lost 6 bases, the J end lost 3 bases, and 15 bases lay between the germline ends. CDR3 protein: CASSLGRGDYEQYF. CDR3 in DNA: TGCGCCAGCAGTCTAGGGCGCGGTGACTACGAGCAGTACTTC.